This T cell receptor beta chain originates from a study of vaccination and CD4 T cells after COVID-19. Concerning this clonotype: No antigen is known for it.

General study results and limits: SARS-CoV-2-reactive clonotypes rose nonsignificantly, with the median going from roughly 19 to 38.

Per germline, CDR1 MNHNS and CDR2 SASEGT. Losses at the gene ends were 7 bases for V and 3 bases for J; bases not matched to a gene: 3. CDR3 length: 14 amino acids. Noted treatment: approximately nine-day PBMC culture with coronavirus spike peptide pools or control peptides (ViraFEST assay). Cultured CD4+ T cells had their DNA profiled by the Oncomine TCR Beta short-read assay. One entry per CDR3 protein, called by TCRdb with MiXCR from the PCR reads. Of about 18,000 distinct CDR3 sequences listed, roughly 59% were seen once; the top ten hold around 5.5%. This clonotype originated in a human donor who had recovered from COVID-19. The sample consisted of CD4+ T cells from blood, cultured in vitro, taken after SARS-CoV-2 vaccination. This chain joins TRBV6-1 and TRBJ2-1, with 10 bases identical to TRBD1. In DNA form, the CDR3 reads TGTGCCAGCACGGGACAGGGGAACTACAATGAGCAGTTCTTC. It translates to CASTGQGNYNEQFF.